The sequence of this T cell receptor beta chain was determined in a study of blood T cells in healthy people across ages. A sample-barcoded 5' primer and a J-beta primer mix were used in a second PCR of roughly 7 to 11 cycles. TCRdb re-derived calls from the 5' RACE reads in MiXCR, one entry per CDR3 protein. This table holds 1.5 million to 2 million distinct CDR3 sequences, 49% found once. The sample holds a few counts of this clonotype. The CDR3 is 14 amino acids. Trimming took 5 bases from V and 2 from J, leaving 16 bases between them. Germline V gene data show CDR1 as DFQATT and CDR2 as SNEGSKA (reference sequence).

This clonotype was sampled from a woman aged 40 to 49 in good health. Sequenced input: blood. The chain couples TRBV20-1 to TRBJ2-7, with D perhaps given as TRBD1 or TRBD2 (5 bases each). The CDR3 region is CSAGRYGAAYEQYF. The CDR3 DNA is TGCAGTGCTGGCCGTTACGGGGCGGCCTACGAGCAGTACTTC.